The next 24 T cell receptor beta chains were all read from a single sample in a study of CD8+ T cells in alopecia areata. The sequencing template was cDNA reverse transcribed from extracted RNA. Data came from immunoSEQ multiplex PCR; TCRdb stores just in-frame clones and leaves some out. This repertoire shows 200,000 or so clones, around 62% found once; its top ten account for roughly 0.47%. The material was CD4+ T cells sorted from blood, obtained at week 0. The receptors were gathered from a human donor with alopecia areata.

This clone was found a few times. This rearrangement joins TRBV30 to TRBJ2-7, with 8 bases lining up with TRBD1. CDR3 length: 11 residues. Germline-derived CDR1 and CDR2 are GTSNPN and SVGIG (reference sequence). The V and J ends lost 6 bases and 3 bases, in that order; junction bases with no gene match: 1. The CDR3: CACGTGYEQYF. CDR3 nucleotide sequence: TGTGCCTGCGGGACAGGCTACGAGCAGTACTTC.

The CDR3: CASSPDRVYNEQFF. CDR3 coding DNA: TGCGCCAGCAGCCCGGACAGGGTCTACAATGAGCAGTTCTTC. This chain uses TRBV5-1 with TRBJ2-1, with 8 bases matching TRBD1. Per the germline V gene, CDR1 is SGHRS and CDR2 is YFSETQ. Trimming removed 4 bases from V and 3 bases from J; junction bases left unmatched: 3. The CDR3 extends over 14 amino acids.

The rearrangement uses TRBV18 and TRBJ2-5; maybe TRBD1 (6 bases). Trimming stripped 5 bases from V and 4 bases from J, with 17 bases between. The germline gives CDR1 KGHSH, CDR2 LQKENI. The CDR3 is 15 amino acids. CDR3 region: CASSGQLASRETQYF. CDR3 bases: TGTGCCAGCTCAGGACAGCTCGCTTCAAGAGAGACCCAGTACTTC.

This clone came up many times. This sequence joins TRBV4-2 and TRBJ2-7; 11 bases are a match to TRBD2. Germline V lookup: CDR1 LGHNA, CDR2 YNFKEQ. The CDR3 length is 13 residues. Trimming took 4 bases from V and 9 from J; bases not matched to a gene: 5. The CDR3 reads CASSPGLAAVQYF. The CDR3 nucleotides read TGTGCCAGCAGCCCGGGACTAGCGGCAGTGCAGTACTTC.

On this clone: Other DNA sequences in this sample translate to the same CDR3. The V gene is TRBV4-1, the J gene TRBJ2-4, with 15 bases matching TRBD2. This CDR3 region has 18 residues. The germline CDR1 and CDR2 sequences are MGHRA and YSYEKL. With V trimmed by 4 bases and J by 0 bases, 4 bases remained unmatched. The CDR3 is CASSPGLAGGLAKNIQYF. CDR3 nucleotide sequence: TGCGCCAGCAGCCCGGGACTAGCGGGGGGTCTAGCCAAAAACATTCAGTACTTC.

V is TRBV29-1 and J is TRBJ1-2; a possible D gene is TRBD1 (5 bases). V was clipped by 4 bases and J by 5 bases, with 20 bases between them. Germline CDR1 and CDR2: SQVTM and ANQGSEA. This CDR3 contains 15 residues. CDR3 DNA: TGCAGCGTTGCGAGTCACGGGACGATCTCATATGGCTACACCTTC. Protein sequence: CSVASHGTISYGYTF.

This clone was detected only a few times. The V call is TRBV2, the J call TRBJ1-6, with D unclear. This CDR3 is built from 14 residues. CDR1 and CDR2 from the germline V gene are SNHLY and FYNNEI. V lost 7 bases and J lost 5, with 12 bases in between. The CDR3 here is CASTLTRDNSPLHF. The CDR3 DNA is TGTGCCAGCACTCTGACTCGGGATAATTCACCCCTCCACTTT.

This chain uses TRBV6-1 with TRBJ2-1; TRBD2 aligns across 13 bases. The length of the CDR3 is 14 residues. V trimming: 5 bases; J trimming: 6 bases; junction bases outside the gene matches: 1. Germline V gene data show CDR1 as MNHNS and CDR2 as SASEGT. The CDR3 DNA reads TGTGCCAGCAGTAGGACTAGCGGGGGCAATGAGCAGTTCTTC. Its protein is CASSRTSGGNEQFF.

This rearrangement joins TRBV30 to TRBJ2-1, with D uncertain. Germline CDR1 is GTSNPN and CDR2 is SVGIG (reference sequence). CDR3 length equals 13 residues. Trimming removed 0 bases at V and 1 base at J, with 4 bases between. The CDR3 DNA reads as TGTGCCTGGAGTGTACAATCCTACAATGAGCAGTTCTTC. Encoded protein: CAWSVQSYNEQFF. The variable domain in full, with the rest retrieved from reference TRBV30 and TRBJ2-1, is SQTIHQWPATLVQPVGSPLSLECTVEGTSNPNLYWYRQAAGRGLQLLFYSVGIGQISSEVPQNLSASRPQDRQFILSSKKLLLSDSGFYLCAWSVQSYNEQFFGPGTRLTVL.

V and J are TRBV4-1 and TRBJ2-3, with TRBD2 matching over 9 bases. There are 21 residues in the CDR3. Germline CDR1 reads MGHRA; CDR2 reads YSYEKL. The V segment lost 0 bases and the J segment 2 bases; nucleotides outside the gene matches: 18. As DNA, the CDR3 is TGCGCCAGCAGCCAAGAGGGTCCCTCCGGGACTAGCTTTGGTATCACAGATACGCAGTATTTT. Translation gives CASSQEGPSGTSFGITDTQYF.

The genes are TRBV4-1 and TRBJ2-5, with 12 bases aligning to TRBD2. Germline assignment: CDR1 MGHRA and CDR2 YSYEKL. This CDR3 has 18 residues. V dropped 3 bases and J dropped 5; count of bases not matched to a gene: 13. This CDR3 reads CASSHRGLAGGPGETQYF. The CDR3 DNA reads as TGCGCCAGCAGCCATAGAGGGCTAGCGGGAGGGCCAGGCGAGACCCAGTACTTC.

This chain connects TRBV7-3 to TRBJ2-2, with 9 bases aligning to TRBD1. CDR1 is SGHTA and CDR2 is FQGTGA in the germline V gene. There are 18 residues in the CDR3. Trimming at V came to 5 bases and at J to 1 base, leaving 11 bases not matched to a gene. The DNA for the CDR3 is TGTGCCAGCAGCCCCAACCGCTGGACAGGGGTGAACACCGGGGAGCTGTTTTTT. Translation: CASSPNRWTGVNTGELFF.

The V gene is TRBV30, the J gene TRBJ2-1; TRBD2 matches 7 bases. The CDR3 contains 15 residues. The V gene end was trimmed by 4 bases and the J gene end by 6 bases; junction bases not matched to a gene: 12. Germline loops: CDR1 GTSNPN, CDR2 SVGIG (reference sequence). This CDR3 reads CAWTEGLSIVNEQFF. CDR3 nucleotides: TGTGCCTGGACGGAGGGACTATCTATTGTCAATGAGCAGTTCTTC.

V is TRBV6-1 and J is TRBJ2-3, with D perhaps TRBD2 (5 bases). There are 14 residues in the CDR3. The V gene's germline CDR1 is MNHNS and CDR2 SASEGT. V was clipped by 0 bases and J by 5 bases, with 9 bases between them. The DNA for the CDR3 is TGTGCCAGCAGTGAAGCGGGAGCGAGAGATACGCAGTATTTT. It encodes CASSEAGARDTQYF.

This clone was seen only a few times. J is TRBJ1-2 and V is TRBV25-1; no reliable D call. CDR1 and CDR2 from the germline V gene are MGHDK and SYGVNS. V was pared by 8 bases and J by 4 bases, with 14 bases between. This CDR3 is 13 amino acids long. The DNA of the CDR3 is TGTGCCAGCCCCCCCCAAGGCCTCTATGGCTACACCTTC. Its translation is CASPPQGLYGYTF.

This clone was detected a few times. The chain joins TRBV29-1 to TRBJ2-7; D gene unclear. V lost 2 bases, J lost 6 bases, and 17 bases lay in between. CDR1 SQVTM and CDR2 ANQGSEA come from the germline V gene. The CDR3 contains 14 residues. CDR3 nucleotide sequence: TGCAGCGTTGAATTGGGCGGTTCTGTCCGCGAGCAGTACTTC. Protein: CSVELGGSVREQYF.

On this clone itself: Since a much larger clone is just one base distant, this may be a read error. This sequence joins TRBV27 and TRBJ2-1, with unresolved D. With 6 bases removed from V and 5 bases from J, the gap between germline ends came to 5 bases. This CDR3 has 11 residues. Germline V gene sequence: CDR1 MNHEY, CDR2 SMNVEV (reference sequence). Written as DNA, the CDR3 is TGTGCCAGCAGCCTAAACAATGAGCAGTTCTTC. Its translation is CASSLNNEQFF.

In its sample, this clone was seen a few times. J is TRBJ1-1 and V is TRBV30; no clear D. This CDR3 comprises 13 residues. From germline, CDR1 is GTSNPN and CDR2 SVGIG (reference sequence). V was shortened by 2 bases and J by 1 base, with 8 bases between the two germline ends. CDR3 nucleotide sequence: TGTGCCTGGAGTCCGAGGCGGAACACTGAAGCTTTCTTT. Its protein product is CAWSPRRNTEAFF.

V and J are TRBV28 and TRBJ2-5; 7 bases are shared with TRBD1. The J call may be mistaken, given a closer DNA end match to TRBJ2-7. Germline CDR1 reads MDHEN; CDR2 reads SYDVKM. The CDR3 consists of 15 residues. CDR3 sequence: CASSSPGTAPYEQYF. As DNA, the CDR3 is TGTGCCAGCAGTTCCCCCGGGACAGCACCGTACGAGCAGTACTTC.

This chain connects TRBV25-1 to TRBJ2-7; D not certain. Germline CDR1 is MGHDK and CDR2 is SYGVNS. Trimming took 5 bases from V and 3 from J, leaving 14 bases between them. This CDR3 has 14 residues. CDR3 nucleotides: TGTGCCAGCAGTACGGGTTTCGGCGGCTACGAGCAGTACTTC. It encodes CASSTGFGGYEQYF.

In this sample, this clone turned up a few times. The chain combines TRBV18 with TRBJ1-1; D is uncertain. Trimming removed 1 base at V and 8 bases at J, with 11 bases between. The CDR3 has 13 amino acids. Germline CDR1 is KGHSH and CDR2 is LQKENI. The CDR3 DNA follows: TGTGCCAGCTCACCACAGAACTACGGGGAAGCTTTCTTT. This encodes CASSPQNYGEAFF.

The chain employs TRBV30 and TRBJ1-1; D is undetermined. Looked up from germline, CDR1 is GTSNPN and CDR2 is SVGIG (reference sequence). The V gene lost 0 bases and the J gene lost 2 bases, with 10 bases spanning the gap. The CDR3 runs 14 residues. CDR3 nucleotide sequence: TGTGCCTGGAGTGTACCAGCAGTAAACACTGAAGCTTTCTTT. Protein product: CAWSVPAVNTEAFF.

There are a few counts of this clone. V gene TRBV29-1 combines with J gene TRBJ2-1, with D possibly matching TRBD2 (6 bases). CDR1 and CDR2 from the germline V gene are SQVTM and ANQGSEA. CDR3 length equals 17 residues. The ends were cut back, 0 bases at V and 1 base at J, with 16 bases in the middle. The CDR3 reads CSVEDKWRGLSYNEQFF. The CDR3 bases are TGCAGCGTTGAAGATAAGTGGCGGGGCCTATCCTACAATGAGCAGTTCTTC.

This chain connects TRBV28 to TRBJ2-2; TRBD1 matches at 8 bases. With V trimmed by 11 bases and J by 5 bases, 7 bases remained unmatched. The CDR3 is 13 amino acids. Germline V CDR1 and CDR2: MDHEN, SYDVKM. This CDR3 is CAGRTGWTGELFF. The DNA for the CDR3 is TGTGCCGGGAGGACAGGGTGGACCGGGGAGCTGTTTTTT. Full variable domain (outside the CDR3, taken from reference TRBV28 and TRBJ2-2): DVKVTQSSRYLVKRTGEKVFLECVQDMDHENMFWYRQDPGLGLRLIYFSYDVKMKEKGDIPEGYSVSREKKERFSLILESASTNQTSMYLCAGRTGWTGELFFGEGSRLTVL.